Shown below are 28 T cell receptor beta chains from a single sample sequenced in a study of cytomegalovirus exposure and HLA in healthy donors (dated by TCRdb to 2017 to 2019). The receptor library was made with the immunoSEQ multiplex PCR assay. For the multiplex PCR, a mixture combining 60 forward primers for TCR Vbeta segments and 13 reverse primers for TCR Jbeta segments was used. Not all clones reach the TCRdb copy of this immuneACCESS table, which keeps in-frame sequences only. Checked studies attribute under half of the gap to unresolved V genes and leave the rest unexplained. For this sample the table gives 130,000 to 150,000 clones, of which around 72% were detected only once. The ten biggest clones cover roughly 14% of the sample. Sequencing used PBMCs. The receptors stem from a human donor in good health.

This clone was recorded only once. The chain couples TRBV4-1 to TRBJ2-7, with unresolved D. The CDR3 length is 15 residues. CDR1 and CDR2 (germline): MGHRA, YSYEKL. With 0 bases removed from V and 3 bases from J, the gap between germline ends came to 12 bases. The CDR3 loop is CASSQDEAGVYEQYF. CDR3 in DNA: TGCGCCAGCAGCCAAGATGAGGCCGGTGTCTACGAGCAGTACTTC.

This clone has only a few counts. The V call is TRBV15, the J call TRBJ1-4; tentatively, D is TRBD1 (5 bases). Looked up from germline, CDR1 is LNHNV and CDR2 is YYDKDF (reference sequence). The CDR3 has 13 residues. With 0 bases removed from V and 6 bases from J, the gap between germline ends came to 5 bases. The CDR3 here is CATSRDRDEKLFF. The CDR3 coding sequence is TGTGCCACCAGCAGAGACAGGGATGAAAAACTGTTTTTT.

V usage is TRBV11-2 and J usage is TRBJ2-5; 11 bases match TRBD1. The CDR3 runs 14 residues. With 3 bases clipped from V and 5 bases from J, the junction kept 2 bases outside the gene matches. CDR1 is SGHAT, CDR2 FQNNGV, per germline. CDR3 sequence (DNA): TGTGCCAGCAGCTTGCGGACAGGGGGCGAGACCCAGTACTTC. Its translation: CASSLRTGGETQYF.

The chain's CDR3 is CASSYSEYSNQPQHF. The DNA of the CDR3 is TGTGCCAGCAGTTACTCTGAGTATAGCAATCAGCCCCAGCATTTT. V usage is TRBV6-5 and J usage is TRBJ1-5; D is undetermined. Germline V lookup: CDR1 MNHEY, CDR2 SVGAGI. The CDR3 contains 15 residues. The ends were cut back, 0 bases at V and 0 bases at J, with 6 bases in the middle.

The rearrangement joins TRBV27 to TRBJ2-5; 10 bases match TRBD1. With the DNA end fitting TRBJ2-7 better, the J assignment may be wrong. CDR1 MNHEY and CDR2 SMNVEV come from the germline V gene (reference sequence). The CDR3 loop spans 13 amino acids. The CDR3 is CASSFDRGREQYF. The DNA of the CDR3 is TGTGCCAGCAGTTTCGACAGGGGGCGCGAGCAGTACTTC.

V is TRBV7-9 and J is TRBJ2-6; TRBD1 agrees at 7 bases. CDR1 is SEHNR, CDR2 FQNEAQ, per germline (reference sequence). With 3 bases clipped from V and 1 base from J, the junction kept 3 bases outside the gene matches. CDR3 length: 16 amino acids. The CDR3 is CASSFGDSSGANVLTF. The DNA of the CDR3 is TGTGCCAGCAGCTTCGGGGACAGTTCTGGGGCCAACGTCCTGACTTTC.

As for this clone: This sample also contains other DNA sequences that code for the same CDR3. J is TRBJ2-1 and V is TRBV27; 7 positions agree with TRBD1. Per germline, CDR1 MNHEY and CDR2 SMNVEV (reference sequence). The junction had 0 bases not matched to a gene; V was cut back by 6 bases and J by 4 bases. The CDR3 runs to 12 residues. DNA of the CDR3: TGTGCCAGCAGGACAGGGTACAATGAGCAGTTCTTC. Translating gives CASRTGYNEQFF.

This clone was counted a few times. The chain employs TRBV2 and TRBJ2-3; TRBD2 agrees at 7 bases. The germline CDR1 and CDR2 sequences are SNHLY and FYNNEI. The CDR3 sequence is 14 residues long. J gave up 1 base and V 3 bases, and 1 base lay outside the gene matches. The CDR3: CASSELAGTDTQYF. The CDR3 DNA reads TGTGCCAGCAGTGAGCTAGCGGGCACAGATACGCAGTATTTT.

This clone was observed a few times. The chain employs TRBV7-8 and TRBJ2-7; no clear D. V lost 5 bases and J 0 bases, leaving 14 bases between the germline ends. Germline CDR1 SGHVS, CDR2 FQNEAQ. The CDR3 covers 15 residues. Here the CDR3 DNA reads TGTGCCAGCAGCCCACCTGGTCTAAACTCCTACGAGCAGTACTTC. Encoded protein: CASSPPGLNSYEQYF. Full variable domain (missing parts from reference TRBV7-8 and TRBJ2-7): GAGVSQSPRYKVAKRGQDVALRCDPISGHVSLFWYQQALGQGPEFLTYFQNEAQLDKSGLPSDRFFAERPEGSVSTLKIQRTQQEDSAVYLCASSPPGLNSYEQYFGPGTRLTVT.

This clone came up a few times. The chain carries TRBV27 and TRBJ2-1; 7 bases agree with TRBD1. Per germline, CDR1 MNHEY and CDR2 SMNVEV (reference sequence). This CDR3 has 15 residues. Trimming took 6 bases from V and 5 from J; bases not matched to a gene: 10. Here the CDR3 DNA reads TGTGCCAGCAGACCTAGGGGGCAGGGGGACAATGAGCAGTTCTTC. Translating it yields CASRPRGQGDNEQFF.

The genes are TRBV11-2 and TRBJ2-7; tentatively, D is TRBD2 (6 bases). Between the trimmed V and J ends, which lost 3 bases and 3 bases, there was a span of 12 bases. Germline V gene data show CDR1 as SGHAT and CDR2 as FQNNGV. The CDR3 loop spans 14 amino acids. CDR3 bases: TGTGCCAGCAGCTTTAAGATTAGCGGCTACGAGCAGTACTTC. This codes for CASSFKISGYEQYF.

V is TRBV7-3 and J is TRBJ1-2; D is possibly TRBD1 (6 bases). V lost 5 bases, J lost 6 bases, and 13 bases lay in between. Germline assignment: CDR1 SGHTA and CDR2 FQGTGA. The CDR3 is 13 residues long. DNA for the CDR3: TGTGCCAGCAGCGCCGGACAGAACGATGGCTACACCTTC. This encodes CASSAGQNDGYTF. The variable domain in full, with the rest retrieved from reference TRBV7-3 and TRBJ1-2, is GAGVSQTPSNKVTEKGKYVELRCDPISGHTALYWYRQSLGQGPEFLIYFQGTGAADDSGLPNDRFFAVRPEGSVSTLKIQRTERGDSAVYLCASSAGQNDGYTFGSGTRLTVV.

This chain joins TRBV2 and TRBJ1-5; 7 nucleotides agree with TRBD1. This CDR3 spans 13 amino acids. CDR1 is SNHLY, CDR2 FYNNEI, per germline. The V and J ends lost 6 bases and 1 base, in that order; junction bases with no gene match: 0. The CDR3 sequence: CASRGQSNQPQHF. The CDR3 nucleotides are TGTGCCAGCAGGGGACAGAGCAATCAGCCCCAGCATTTT. The variable domain in full, with the rest retrieved from reference TRBV2 and TRBJ1-5, is EPEVTQTPSHQVTQMGQEVILRCVPISNHLYFYWYRQILGQKVEFLVSFYNNEISEKSEIFDDQFSVERPDGSNFTLKIRSTKLEDSAMYFCASRGQSNQPQHFGDGTRLSIL.

The CDR3 sequence is CASSLDSTEAFF. The CDR3 DNA reads as TGTGCCAGCAGCTTAGACAGCACTGAAGCTTTCTTT. The gene calls are TRBV11-3 and TRBJ1-1, with D uncertain. V lost 0 bases, J lost 4 bases, and 3 bases lay in between. Germline values: CDR1 SGHNT, CDR2 YENEEA. The CDR3 totals 12 residues.

This clone was seen more than once but under ten times. J is TRBJ2-1 and V is TRBV7-3; TRBD2 aligns across 9 bases. V lost 5 bases and J lost 4; bases outside the gene matches: 6. The germline gives CDR1 SGHTA, CDR2 FQGTGA. The CDR3 loop spans 15 amino acids. CDR3 DNA sequence: TGTGCCAGCAGCATGCTAGCGGGGCTATACAATGAGCAGTTCTTC. This translates into CASSMLAGLYNEQFF.

V is TRBV2 and J is TRBJ2-7, with D possibly TRBD1 on 5 matching bases. V lost 4 bases to trimming and J lost 1 base, with 8 bases between them. There are 13 residues in the CDR3. Germline CDR1 SNHLY, CDR2 FYNNEI. CDR3 nucleotide sequence: TGTGCCAGCAGTGGAAGGGGTTCCTACGAGCAGTACTTC. Protein product: CASSGRGSYEQYF.

Here the CDR3 DNA reads TGTGCCAGTAGTATGCTGGTAGGGGGCACCGGGGAGCTGTTTTTT. The encoded protein is CASSMLVGGTGELFF. The V gene is TRBV19, the J gene TRBJ2-2, with D possibly being TRBD1 (6 bases). V lost 3 bases and J lost 4, with 12 bases in between. There are 15 residues in the CDR3. Germline CDR1 reads LNHDA; CDR2 reads SQIVND (reference sequence).

The chain has TRBV11-2 and TRBJ1-1, with D possibly being TRBD1 (6 bases). The ends were cut back, 5 bases at V and 6 bases at J, with 16 bases in the middle. The CDR3 is 14 residues long. The V gene's germline CDR1 is SGHAT and CDR2 FQNNGV. The DNA for the CDR3 is TGTGCCAGCAGCCAATACAGGGAACCGCCTGAAGCTTTCTTT. Its protein product is CASSQYREPPEAFF.

This clone has only a few counts. V gene TRBV7-9 combines with J gene TRBJ2-3; 12 nucleotides align to TRBD2. Per germline, CDR1 SEHNR and CDR2 FQNEAQ (reference sequence). The CDR3 covers 16 residues. V shed 2 bases and J 3 bases; nucleotides not matched to a gene: 3. In nucleotides, the CDR3 is TGTGCCAGCAGCTTAACTAGCGGGAGGTCAACAGATACGCAGTATTTT. This encodes CASSLTSGRSTDTQYF.

The chain couples TRBV13 to TRBJ2-5; 7 bases fit TRBD1. This CDR3 spans 15 amino acids. In germline, CDR1 is PRHDT, CDR2 FYEKMQ (reference sequence). V gave up 5 bases and J gave up 3 bases; unmatched junction bases: 9. The CDR3 DNA follows: TGTGCCAGCAGCCTCGGGGACAGAGTAAAAGAGACCCAGTACTTC. Translated: CASSLGDRVKETQYF.

This chain uses TRBV9 with TRBJ2-5, with TRBD1 identical over 8 bases. The germline CDR1 and CDR2 sequences are SGDLS and YYNGEE. V shed 3 bases, J shed 7 bases, and the junction held 11 bases outside the gene matches. The CDR3 loop spans 15 amino acids. The DNA of the CDR3 is TGTGCCAGCAGCGCCGGACAGGGATTTATGGGGACCCAGTACTTC. Its protein product is CASSAGQGFMGTQYF. The full variable domain, its missing parts supplied by reference TRBV9 and TRBJ2-5, is DSGVTQTPKHLITATGQRVTLRCSPRSGDLSVYWYQQSLDQGLQFLIQYYNGEERAKGNILERFSAQQFPDLHSELNLSSLELGDSALYFCASSAGQGFMGTQYFGPGTRLLVL.

The rearrangement links TRBV6-1 to TRBJ2-3; TRBD2 aligns across 12 bases. Trimming at V came to 3 bases and at J to 4 bases, leaving 5 bases not matched to a gene. Germline lookup yields CDR1 MNHNS and CDR2 SASEGT. This CDR3 comprises 16 residues. The CDR3 reads CASSDLLAGGADTQYF. The CDR3 DNA sequence: TGTGCCAGCAGTGACCTACTAGCGGGAGGCGCAGATACGCAGTATTTT.

This clone was observed a handful of times. V gene TRBV12-5 combines with J gene TRBJ1-2; D is possibly TRBD1 (5 bases). Germline CDR1 is LGHNT and CDR2 is FRNRAP. The CDR3 has 12 residues. V lost 7 bases, J lost 7 bases, and 13 bases lay in between. The CDR3 sequence: CASDQGTGGYTF. Here the CDR3 DNA reads TGTGCTAGTGACCAGGGAACCGGTGGCTACACCTTC.

CDR3 sequence reads: CASSLILAGVEQYF. CDR3 coding DNA: TGTGCCAGCAGCTTAATCCTGGCAGGGGTCGAGCAGTACTTC. The V and J genes are TRBV7-3 and TRBJ2-7; weak D call: TRBD1 (6 bases). The V gene's germline CDR1 is SGHTA and CDR2 FQGTGA. The CDR3 is 14 amino acids. V lost 1 base and J 6 bases, leaving 13 bases between the germline ends.

CDR3: CASSLRGGPYEQYF. DNA of the CDR3: TGTGCCAGCAGTTTACGGGGGGGCCCCTACGAGCAGTACTTC. The V gene is TRBV27, the J gene TRBJ2-7, with 8 bases identical to TRBD2. The V gene end was trimmed by 2 bases and the J gene end by 2 bases; junction bases not matched to a gene: 2. In germline, CDR1 is MNHEY, CDR2 SMNVEV (reference sequence). The CDR3 totals 14 residues.

The J gene is TRBJ1-1, the V gene TRBV6-5, with D unclear. In germline, CDR1 is MNHEY, CDR2 SVGAGI. The CDR3 totals 14 residues. Trimming pared 4 bases from V and 4 bases from J, leaving 13 bases between. For the CDR3, the DNA is TGTGCCAGCAGTTCGACAATCCGGGGCACTGAAGCTTTCTTT. Protein sequence: CASSSTIRGTEAFF.

The J gene is TRBJ2-1, the V gene TRBV4-2; 7 bases align to TRBD2. CDR3 length: 15 amino acids. J gave up 6 bases and V 0 bases, and 5 bases lay outside the gene matches. Germline CDR1 LGHNA, CDR2 YNFKEQ. CDR3 DNA: TGTGCCAGCAGCCAAGATCCGGGGGGAGCCAATGAGCAGTTCTTC. As protein: CASSQDPGGANEQFF.

J is TRBJ1-2 and V is TRBV5-1; TRBD1 agrees at 7 bases. J lost 7 bases, V lost 5 bases, and 8 bases had no gene match. Germline assignment: CDR1 SGHRS and CDR2 YFSETQ. This CDR3 has 13 amino acids. Written as DNA, the CDR3 is TGCGCCAGCAGGATTACAGGGGATTCTGGCTACACCTTC. This codes for CASRITGDSGYTF.